Each of the 8 T cell receptor beta chains below was sequenced from the same sample in a study of CXCR3-negative and CXCR3-positive naive CD8 T cells. Libraries of TRB cDNA were made by 5' RACE and carried UMIs. One entry per CDR3 protein, without DNA, is what TCRdb gives after re-calling the 5' RACE reads. Its table records fewer than 80,000 distinct CDR3 sequences. Material for sequencing was naive CXCR3- CD8+ T cells from blood. The subset: CD45RO-CCR7+CD27+CD95- naive CD8+ T cells lacking CXCR3 (TNR3-). All receptors come from a human donor in good health. Some clones in this sample may be carry-over from other donors' samples.

V gene TRBV4-3 combines with J gene TRBJ2-7; TCRdb outputs TRBD2, but without DNA this stays unchecked. The germline V gene has CDR1 LGHNA and CDR2 YSLEER. This CDR3 has 15 amino acids. The CDR3 reads CASSQASGGAYEQYF.

This chain connects TRBV9 to TRBJ1-1. In germline, CDR1 is SGDLS, CDR2 YYNGEE. This CDR3 contains 14 residues. The CDR3 loop reads CASSVAGVSTEAFF.

J is TRBJ2-1 and V is TRBV10-3; TCRdb gives TRBD2 as the D gene, but with no DNA this cannot be confirmed. The CDR3 extends over 13 amino acids. Germline CDR1 is ENHRY and CDR2 is SYGVKD. Here the CDR3 reads CAISDPPANEQFF.

The rearrangement uses TRBV6-2 or TRBV6-3 and TRBJ2-7; TCRdb's D gene call, TRBD1, goes unchecked for lack of DNA. The germline CDR1 and CDR2 sequences are MNHEY and SVGEGT. The CDR3 has 14 residues. CDR3 amino acids: CASSYPPFPGEQYF.

The V and J genes are TRBV19 and TRBJ2-2; TCRdb outputs TRBD1, but without DNA this stays unchecked. The length of the CDR3 is 13 residues. Germline V gene sequence: CDR1 LNHDA, CDR2 SQIVND (reference sequence). The chain's CDR3 is CASTPLMGGELFF.

This rearrangement joins TRBV6-5 to TRBJ2-4; TCRdb's assignment of TRBD2 cannot be checked, as there is no DNA. Per the germline V gene, CDR1 is MNHEY and CDR2 is SVGAGI. CDR3 length equals 14 residues. This chain's CDR3 is CASEAGTAGSIQYF.

This chain joins TRBV6-5 and TRBJ2-7; TCRdb proposes TRBD1, but this gene call is untestable without DNA. Germline CDR1 MNHEY, CDR2 SVGAGI. CDR3 length: 11 amino acids. This chain's CDR3 is CASGAIYEQYF.

The chain combines TRBV7-9 with TRBJ2-7; TCRdb returns TRBD1, unconfirmable since there is no DNA. Germline CDR1 and CDR2: SEHNR and FQNEAQ (reference sequence). CDR3 size: 15 residues. CDR3: CASSSRTGISYEQYF.